The clone carrying this T cell receptor beta chain was seen more than once but under ten times. Its antigen is as yet unknown. Trimming took 5 bases from V and 2 from J, leaving 8 bases between them. The CDR3 consists of 13 residues. This sample stems from a study of blood T cells in healthy people across ages. Study results and limitations: In long-lived donors, naive CD4+ cell counts and diversity exceeded those of aged donors. As naive T cell percentage varied, TCR beta diversity correlated strongly with it. Measured against age, TCR beta diversity per million T cells decreased in a roughly linear manner.

The use of a sample-barcoded 5' primer and a J-beta primer mix characterized a second PCR of about 7 to 12 cycles. All cDNA molecules were each tagged by a template-switch adaptor with 12 random nucleotides. TCRdb reanalysed the 5' RACE reads using MiXCR and keeps one entry per CDR3 protein. The sample records under 2,000,000 distinct CDR3 sequences, about 50% being singletons. The chain combines TRBV12-3 or TRBV12-4 with TRBJ2-3; D is ambiguous. Input material: blood. The TCR sequence derives from a woman in her forties in good health. The CDR3 region is CASSNRLTDTQYF. The CDR3 nucleotides read TGTGCCAGCAGTAACCGACTCACAGATACGCAGTATTTT.